In this sample, the clone carrying this TCR beta chain turned up once. The target antigen is unknown. The data were taken from a study of shared clonotypes between healthy human individuals. Study-level background: The cohort had two women and three men, ages 18 to 49.

Healthy adults negative for HIV, lacking recent acute infections or vaccinations, served as donors. CD4+ cells yielded CD45RA+ naive and CD45RA-negative memory subsets. Clones were sequenced by immunoSEQ multiplex PCR, and TCRdb holds only the in-frame ones, with some missing. The sample comprises 2 million to 2.5 million clones, 85% to 95% of which are singletons, and 0.39% rests with the top ten. Study results and limitations: Generation of non-shared clonotypes was less probable than generation of clonotypes shared by all four donors.

After removal of 5 bases from V and 6 bases from J, the junction contained 8 bases not matched to a gene. The CDR3 runs to 16 residues. The germline gives CDR1 SGHNT, CDR2 YENEEA. This clonotype originated in a man aged 18-30 years in good health. Some clones in this sample may be carry-over from other donors' samples. Sequenced sample: naive CD4+ T cells from PBMCs. The subset here: CD45RA+ positively selected. V gene TRBV11-3 combines with J gene TRBJ2-3, with 13 nucleotides matching TRBD2. The CDR3 spells CASSLGLAGVGDTQYF. Here the CDR3 DNA reads TGTGCCAGCAGCCTAGGACTAGCGGGAGTCGGCGATACGCAGTATTTT.